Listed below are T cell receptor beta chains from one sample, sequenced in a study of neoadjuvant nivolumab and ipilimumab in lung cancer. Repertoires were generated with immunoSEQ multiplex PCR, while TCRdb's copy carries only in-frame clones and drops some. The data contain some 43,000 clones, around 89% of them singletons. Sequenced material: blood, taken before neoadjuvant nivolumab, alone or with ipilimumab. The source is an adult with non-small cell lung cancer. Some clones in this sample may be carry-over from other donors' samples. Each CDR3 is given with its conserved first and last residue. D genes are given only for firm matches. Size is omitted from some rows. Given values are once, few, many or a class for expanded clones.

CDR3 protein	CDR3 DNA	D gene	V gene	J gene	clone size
CSAGLRDTQYF	TGCAGTGCTGGTCTAAGAGATACGCAGTATTTT	NA	TRBV20-1	TRBJ2-3	NA
CASSQRGTGDTGELFF	TGTGCCAGCAGCCAACGCGGAACAGGGGACACCGGGGAGCTGTTTTTT	TRBD1	TRBV4-2	TRBJ2-2	NA
CASSGGLSYEQYF	TGTGCCAGCAGTGGGGGCCTCTCCTACGAGCAGTACTTC	NA	TRBV6-1	TRBJ2-7	NA
CASTETGGDDALYEQYF	TGTGCCAGCACTGAGACAGGGGGCGACGATGCTCTCTACGAGCAGTACTTC	TRBD1	TRBV6-1	TRBJ2-7	few
CASSLATSQETQYF	TGCGCCAGCAGCTTGGCCACATCCCAAGAGACCCAGTACTTC	NA	TRBV5-1	TRBJ2-5	NA
CASSPGTLRPQHF	TGTGCCAGCAGTCCAGGGACACTTCGGCCCCAGCATTTT	NA	TRBV6-5	TRBJ1-5	NA
CASTESSGANVLTF	TGTGCCAGCACCGAAAGCTCTGGGGCCAACGTCCTGACTTTC	NA	TRBV11-1	TRBJ2-6	NA
CATSNRNTEAFF	TGTGCCACCAGCAACAGGAACACTGAAGCTTTCTTT	NA	TRBV15	TRBJ1-1	NA
CASSVHGELTEQYF	TGTGCCAGCAGCGTCCACGGAGAATTAACTGAGCAGTACTTC	NA	TRBV9	TRBJ2-7	NA
CASSPSGRVEDTQYF	TGTGCCAGCAGCCCCTCGGGGAGGGTCGAAGATACGCAGTATTTT	TRBD2	TRBV7-3	TRBJ2-3	NA
CAWLNQGKAYEQYF	TGTGCCTGGCTAAATCAAGGAAAGGCTTACGAGCAGTACTTC	NA	TRBV30	TRBJ2-7	once
CASSSQGDTEAFF	TGTGCCAGCTCATCCCAAGGGGACACTGAAGCTTTCTTT	NA	TRBV18	TRBJ1-1	NA
CASSADLNTEAFF	TGTGCCAGCAGCGCAGATCTGAACACTGAAGCTTTCTTT	NA	TRBV7-6	TRBJ1-1	NA
CASSDGSGLGGYTF	TGTGCCAGCAGTGATGGCTCCGGATTGGGGGGCTACACCTTC	NA	TRBV25-1	TRBJ1-2	NA
CASSSGQRSGDEQYF	TGTGCCAGCAGCAGCGGACAGAGGTCAGGGGACGAGCAGTACTTC	NA	TRBV7-2	TRBJ2-7	NA
CASSQLARYNEQFF	TGTGCCAGCAGTCAACTAGCCAGGTACAATGAGCAGTTCTTC	NA	TRBV5-6	TRBJ2-1	NA
CASSFITSGRGNEQFF	TGTGCCAGCAGCTTTATAACTAGCGGGAGAGGGAATGAGCAGTTCTTC	TRBD2	TRBV5-6	TRBJ2-1	once
CAWSVQGTDTQYF	TGTGCCTGGAGTGTACAGGGTACAGATACGCAGTATTTT	NA	TRBV30	TRBJ2-3	NA
CASSPDSSYNEQFF	TGTGCCAGCTCACCTGACAGCTCCTACAATGAGCAGTTCTTC	NA	TRBV18	TRBJ2-1	NA
CASSLAAYQETQYF	TGTGCCAGCAGCCTGGCAGCGTACCAAGAGACCCAGTACTTC	NA	TRBV7-9	TRBJ2-5	NA
CASSPGTGSYGYTF	TGCGCCAGCAGCCCGGGGACAGGGAGCTATGGCTACACCTTC	TRBD1	TRBV5-1	TRBJ1-2	NA
CASSLDPRGNTEAFF	TGTGCCAGCAGCTTAGACCCCAGGGGAAACACTGAAGCTTTCTTT	NA	TRBV9	TRBJ1-1	NA
CASSPPNGRGDGFF	TGTGCCAGCTCACCACCGAACGGGAGGGGCGATGGGTTCTTC	TRBD2	TRBV18	TRBJ2-1	NA
CACLGDTTDTQYF	TGTGCCTGCCTAGGAGACACCACAGATACGCAGTATTTT	NA	TRBV30	TRBJ2-3	NA
CASSPNTGNGYTF	TGTGCCAGCTCACCAAATACCGGGAATGGCTACACCTTC	NA	TRBV18	TRBJ1-2	once
CASSLAGGTSDQETQYF	TGTGCCAGCAGCTTAGCAGGTGGGACTAGCGACCAAGAGACCCAGTACTTC	TRBD2	TRBV7-8	TRBJ2-5	NA
CASSPRGEQYF	TGTGCCAGCAGCCCCCGGGGCGAGCAGTACTTC	NA	TRBV6-6	TRBJ2-7	NA
CASSRGGHNQPQHF	TGTGCCAGCAGCCGGGGGGGCCACAATCAGCCCCAGCATTTT	NA	TRBV14	TRBJ1-5	NA
CASSGEGAGALLAFF	TGTGCCAGCAGTGGGGAAGGGGCAGGGGCCCTATTGGCTTTCTTT	NA	TRBV25-1	TRBJ1-1	NA
CASSYLTGGRVGEQFF	TGTGCCAGCAGTTACCTTACTGGCGGGAGGGTCGGTGAGCAGTTCTTC	TRBD2	TRBV6-5	TRBJ2-1	NA
CAWARGGTEAFF	TGTGCCTGGGCGAGAGGGGGAACTGAAGCTTTCTTT	NA	TRBV30	TRBJ1-1	NA
CASSDSPGWNTEAFF	TGCGCCAGCAGCGATAGTCCAGGGTGGAACACTGAAGCTTTCTTT	NA	TRBV5-1	TRBJ1-1	NA
CASSIVYQPQHF	TGTGCCAGTAGTATAGTGTATCAGCCCCAGCATTTT	NA	TRBV19	TRBJ1-5	NA
CASSLRSGTDTQYF	TGTGCCAGCAGCCTCCGTTCCGGCACAGATACGCAGTATTTT	NA	TRBV5-4	TRBJ2-3	NA
CASRFGTVDNEQFF	TGTGCCAGTAGATTCGGGACAGTTGACAATGAGCAGTTCTTC	TRBD1	TRBV19	TRBJ2-1	few
CASSEARSRGYNEQFF	TGTGCCAGCAGTGAAGCGCGGTCGAGGGGATACAATGAGCAGTTCTTC	NA	TRBV6-1	TRBJ2-1	NA
CASRGQPPNYGYTF	TGTGCCAGTAGAGGACAGCCCCCTAACTATGGCTACACCTTC	NA	TRBV19	TRBJ1-2	NA
CASRWTGGTDTQYF	TGTGCCAGCAGATGGACAGGGGGTACAGATACGCAGTATTTT	TRBD1	TRBV6-6	TRBJ2-3	NA
CASSQGLRLYNEQFF	TGTGCCAGCAGCCAAGGACTCCGACTTTACAATGAGCAGTTCTTC	NA	TRBV9	TRBJ2-1	NA
CASSPQTSGSGELFF	TGTGCCAGCTCACCTCAGACTAGCGGCTCCGGGGAGCTGTTTTTT	TRBD2	TRBV18	TRBJ2-2	NA
CASSPRAEQFF	TGTGCCAGCAGCCCCCGTGCTGAGCAGTTCTTC	NA	TRBV11-1	TRBJ2-1	NA
CAWSWSGQYMVDTF	TGTGCCTGGAGCTGGTCCGGGCAGTATATGGTTGACACCTTC	NA	TRBV30	TRBJ1-2	NA
CASSLGLSTALYGYTF	TGTGCCAGCAGCTTGGGATTGTCGACAGCCCTCTATGGCTACACCTTC	NA	TRBV7-9	TRBJ1-2	NA
CASSSDRASSTDTQYF	TGTGCCAGCAGTTCGGACCGAGCTTCTAGCACAGATACGCAGTATTTT	NA	TRBV7-3	TRBJ2-3	NA
CASSQQTLTNTEAFF	TGCGCCAGCAGCCAACAGACGTTAACGAACACTGAAGCTTTCTTT	NA	TRBV4-3	TRBJ1-1	once
CATSNRRQGGQPQHF	TGTGCCACCAGCAACAGACGACAGGGTGGTCAGCCCCAGCATTTT	TRBD1	TRBV15	TRBJ1-5	NA
CASSQDFARVHNEQFF	TGCGCCAGCAGCCAAGACTTCGCGAGGGTGCACAATGAGCAGTTCTTC	NA	TRBV4-1	TRBJ2-1	once
CASGGGAGNEKLFF	TGTGCCAGCGGGGGAGGGGCCGGGAATGAAAAACTGTTTTTT	NA	TRBV5-6	TRBJ1-4	few
CASKGTLDRVRQETQYF	TGTGCCAGCAAAGGAACGCTGGACAGGGTTAGGCAAGAGACCCAGTACTTC	TRBD1	TRBV2	TRBJ2-5	NA
CASSEAWGANYGYTF	TGTGCCAGCAGTGAAGCATGGGGCGCTAACTATGGCTACACCTTC	NA	TRBV6-1	TRBJ1-2	NA
CASKGGYTDTQYF	TGTGCCAGTAAGGGCGGGTACACAGATACGCAGTATTTT	NA	TRBV19	TRBJ2-3	few
CASTPLREQYF	TGTGCCAGCACACCTCTCCGCGAGCAGTACTTC	NA	TRBV2	TRBJ2-7	NA
CASSLGTGNTIYF	TGTGCCAGCAGCTTAGGGACAGGGAACACCATATATTTT	TRBD1	TRBV5-8	TRBJ1-3	NA
CASSQAGGAMNTEAFF	TGCGCCAGCAGCCAAGCCGGGGGGGCCATGAACACTGAAGCTTTCTTT	NA	TRBV4-1	TRBJ1-1	NA